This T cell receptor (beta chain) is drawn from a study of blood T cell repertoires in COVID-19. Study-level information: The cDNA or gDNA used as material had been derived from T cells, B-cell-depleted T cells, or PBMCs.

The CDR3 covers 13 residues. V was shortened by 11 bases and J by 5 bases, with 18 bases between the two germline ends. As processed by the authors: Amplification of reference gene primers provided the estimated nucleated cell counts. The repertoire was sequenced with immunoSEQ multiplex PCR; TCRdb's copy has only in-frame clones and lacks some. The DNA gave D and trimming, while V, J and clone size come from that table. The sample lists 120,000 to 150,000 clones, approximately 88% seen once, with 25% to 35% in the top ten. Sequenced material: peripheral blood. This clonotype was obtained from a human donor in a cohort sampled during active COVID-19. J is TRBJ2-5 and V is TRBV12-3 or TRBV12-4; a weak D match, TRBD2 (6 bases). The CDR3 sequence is CAGPEGPWETQYF. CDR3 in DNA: TGTGCCGGCCCGGAGGGCCCGTGGGAGACCCAGTACTTC.